This T cell receptor beta chain was obtained from a study of CD8+ T cells in alopecia areata. Study outcomes and limitations: In scalp and blood, many expanded lesional clones persisted during tofacitinib. Among the top 100, expanded CD8+ clones were significantly decreased by tofacitinib, as was scalp clonality.

RNA, once extracted, was reverse transcribed into cDNA for use as the sequencing template. Profiling relied on immunoSEQ multiplex PCR, and the TCRdb table lists in-frame clones only, not all of them. The repertoire holds 95,000 to 100,000 clones, with 60% as singletons. The CDR3 runs 11 residues. Germline assignment: CDR1 SGHVS and CDR2 FQNEAQ. Trimming cost V 6 bases and J 4 bases, with 6 bases left between them. Concerning this clone itself: Its antigen is undetermined.

Treatment given: oral pan-JAK inhibitor, 5-10 mg twice daily. This TCR was recovered from a human donor with alopecia areata. The V gene is TRBV7-8, the J gene TRBJ1-1; D is unclear. The specimen comprised CD8+ T cells sorted from blood, sampled at approximately week 60, from a patient treated with tofacitinib. The CDR3 here is CASRWGTEAFF. In DNA form, the CDR3 reads TGTGCCAGCAGATGGGGCACTGAAGCTTTCTTT.